These 26 T cell receptor beta chains originate from one sample sequenced in a study of T cells expressing NK-cell markers. Reprocessing the 5' RACE reads, TCRdb reports a single entry for every CDR3 protein and omits DNA. The listing contains about 260,000 distinct CDR3 sequences. The source material was blood T cells: a sorted CD56 or NKG2C T cell subset, CD4+ or CD8+ T cells, or bulk PBMC T cells (not recorded which). Receptors originate from a woman aged 18-69 years in good health.

The chain combines TRBV4-3 with TRBJ2-1; TCRdb gives TRBD1 as the D gene, but with no DNA this cannot be confirmed. Germline CDR1 is LGHNA and CDR2 is YSLEER. The CDR3 loop spans 17 amino acids. CDR3 in amino acids: CASSTQARAGGRDEQFF.

The chain has TRBV6-5 and TRBJ1-2; TCRdb proposes TRBD1, but this gene call is untestable without DNA. Germline V gene lookup returns CDR1 MNHEY and CDR2 SVGAGI. The CDR3 sequence is 19 residues long. CDR3 region: CASSYSVYWSGGVSSGYTF.

The genes are TRBV4-3 and TRBJ2-5. Germline CDR1 is LGHNA and CDR2 is YSLEER. The CDR3 loop spans 16 amino acids. The CDR3 region is CASSKGSGSSLGTQYF.

This chain uses TRBV6-2 or TRBV6-3 with TRBJ2-6; TCRdb calls TRBD1, which cannot be checked without DNA. Germline assignment: CDR1 MNHEY and CDR2 SVGEGT. This CDR3 contains 18 residues. CDR3 sequence: CASSPTLTPVSGANVLTF.

This chain connects TRBV12-3 or TRBV12-4 to TRBJ1-2. The CDR3 is 13 residues long. CDR3 residues: CASSRARGDGYTF.

The CDR3 sequence is CASSQEASVENTIYF. The rearrangement links TRBV4-2 to TRBJ1-3. CDR3 length equals 15 residues. Germline CDR1 LGHNA, CDR2 YNFKEQ.

The chain has TRBV4-3 and TRBJ2-1; TCRdb proposes TRBD1, but this gene call is untestable without DNA. The germline V gene has CDR1 LGHNA and CDR2 YSLEER. The CDR3 covers 19 residues. The CDR3 region is CASSQRTGGAVSSYNEQFF.

The chain links TRBV2 to TRBJ1-2; TCRdb's D call of TRBD1 is untestable without DNA. The CDR3 contains 15 residues. Germline V gives CDR1 SNHLY, CDR2 FYNNEI. The CDR3 loop reads CASSLGGIANYGYTF.

The J gene is TRBJ1-1, the V gene TRBV5-1. The germline V gene encodes CDR1 SGHRS and CDR2 YFSETQ. CDR3 length: 13 amino acids. The CDR3 loop is CASSPMGNTEAFF.

The chain employs TRBV12-3 or TRBV12-4 and TRBJ1-5; the TRBD1 assignment by TCRdb is unverifiable without DNA. This CDR3 comprises 15 residues. CDR3 sequence: CASSLKFSGYQPQHF.

This rearrangement joins TRBV5-1 to TRBJ2-1. This CDR3 has 15 amino acids. Germline V gene lookup returns CDR1 SGHRS and CDR2 YFSETQ. CDR3 sequence reads: CASRDSSGSYNEQFF.

The chain carries TRBV6-2 or TRBV6-3 and TRBJ2-7; the TCRdb call, TRBD1, lacks DNA for checking. This CDR3 region has 14 residues. Looked up from germline, CDR1 is MNHEY and CDR2 is SVGEGT. CDR3 region: CASRKTGYAYEQYF.

The rearrangement uses TRBV20-1 and TRBJ1-2. Germline V gene data show CDR1 as DFQATT and CDR2 as SNEGSKA (reference sequence). This CDR3 has 13 residues. Here the CDR3 reads CSPLGPANYGYTF.

CDR3 sequence reads: CASSWPGTYNEQFF. The chain employs TRBV11-2 and TRBJ2-1; TCRdb returns TRBD1, unconfirmable since there is no DNA. Looked up from germline, CDR1 is SGHAT and CDR2 is FQNNGV. There are 14 residues in the CDR3.

The rearrangement joins TRBV6-5 to TRBJ1-6; the TRBD1 assignment by TCRdb is unverifiable without DNA. The CDR3 is 16 amino acids. CDR1 and CDR2 from the germline V gene are MNHEY and SVGAGI. CDR3 sequence: CASSYQDRRANSPLHF.

V is TRBV5-1 and J is TRBJ2-3; TCRdb's D call of TRBD1 is untestable without DNA. The CDR3 has 15 amino acids. Germline V gene data show CDR1 as SGHRS and CDR2 as YFSETQ. CDR3 amino acids: CASSVTGVLADTQYF. Variable domain in full (rest from reference TRBV5-1 and TRBJ2-3): KAGVTQTPRYLIKTRGQQVTLSCSPISGHRSVSWYQQTPGQGLQFLFEYFSETQRNKGNFPGRFSGRQFSNSRSEMNVSTLELGDSALYLCASSVTGVLADTQYFGPGTRLTVL.

The chain uses TRBV20-1 and TRBJ1-1. The germline V gene encodes CDR1 DFQATT and CDR2 SNEGSKA (reference sequence). The CDR3 has 13 residues. This chain's CDR3 is CSAPPQASLVAFF.

This sequence joins TRBV11-2 and TRBJ2-2; TCRdb's assignment of TRBD2 cannot be checked, as there is no DNA. Germline CDR1 reads SGHAT; CDR2 reads FQNNGV. This CDR3 is 15 amino acids long. CDR3 region: CASSSSGGGTGELFF.

The rearrangement uses TRBV25-1 and TRBJ2-6; as DNA is missing, the TRBD1 call by TCRdb cannot be tested. The CDR3 runs to 15 residues. In germline, CDR1 is MGHDK, CDR2 SYGVNS. The CDR3 spells CASSQGVSGANVLTF.

The chain employs TRBV2 and TRBJ1-1; lacking DNA, the TRBD1 call made by TCRdb goes unchecked. The CDR3 is made up of 15 amino acids. The V gene's germline CDR1 is SNHLY and CDR2 FYNNEI. This CDR3 reads CASRRTGALNTEAFF.

The V and J genes are TRBV20-1 and TRBJ1-1; TCRdb designates TRBD1, a call that cannot be tested without DNA. The V gene's germline CDR1 is DFQATT and CDR2 SNEGSKA (reference sequence). The CDR3 contains 14 residues. CDR3 sequence: CSARWDSQAAGAFF.

V usage is TRBV5-5 and J usage is TRBJ1-6; there is no DNA to check the TCRdb D call of TRBD1. Germline-derived CDR1 and CDR2 are SGHKS and YYEKEE (reference sequence). This CDR3 contains 16 residues. CDR3 sequence reads: CASSPAGGDYRTPLHF.

This sequence joins TRBV25-1 and TRBJ2-3. Germline CDR1 MGHDK, CDR2 SYGVNS. This CDR3 spans 14 amino acids. The CDR3 region is CASRTSLLSDTQYF.

CDR3 protein: CASSLLGKRVNQETQYF. This rearrangement joins TRBV7-9 to TRBJ2-5. The CDR3 covers 17 residues. Germline values: CDR1 SEHNR, CDR2 FQNEAQ (reference sequence). Full variable domain (outside the CDR3, taken from reference TRBV7-9 and TRBJ2-5): DTGVSQNPRHKITKRGQNVTFRCDPISEHNRLYWYRQTLGQGPEFLTYFQNEAQLEKSRLLSDRFSAERPKGSFSTLEIQRTEQGDSAMYLCASSLLGKRVNQETQYFGPGTRLLVL.

V is TRBV20-1 and J is TRBJ2-5; TCRdb's D call of TRBD2 is untestable without DNA. Per germline, CDR1 DFQATT and CDR2 SNEGSKA (reference sequence). The CDR3 totals 15 residues. The CDR3 loop is CSARAGRAYQETQYF.

The chain couples TRBV20-1 to TRBJ2-2. The CDR3 is 13 amino acids. CDR1 is DFQATT and CDR2 is SNEGSKA in the germline V gene (reference sequence). This chain's CDR3 is CSARASSAGELFF.